This TCR beta chain was found in a study of T cells after yellow fever vaccination (dated by TCRdb to between 2018 and 2021). Background for the entire study: The SMART-Seq v4 Ultra Low Input RNA kit was used to prepare libraries from fractions with low cell numbers. To follow T-cell clones before and after both primary and booster YFV17D yellow fever vaccination, bulk TCR alpha and beta repertoires underwent longitudinal sequencing. The cohort comprised two healthy male donors, one aged 18 to 29 and one aged 30 to 40 years. Bulk PBMC replicates and cell subsets were isolated from blood drawn at multiple timepoints before and after both primary and secondary immunization.

The treatment or condition label, as the study defines it: live attenuated yellow fever vaccine strain. Two biological replicates of bulk PBMCs were collected at each blood-draw timepoint. PBMCs were isolated from peripheral blood using a standard Ficoll-Paque protocol. TriZol was used to extract RNA from bulk PBMCs, from CD4 and CD8 fractions, and from dextramer-positive and dextramer-negative fractions. This clonotype showed up just a few times. Its antigen is unknown. Per-base qualities were not stored, and no clone one base away is much larger. Broad study findings and their caveats: The secondary T-cell response was weaker than the primary response but faster, peaking on day 5 instead of day 15. Most clones expanded after primary vaccination were re-detected after the booster (approximately 96% of CD4 and approximately 88% of CD8), suggesting broad memory maintenance. A small fraction of clonotypes appeared in both the CD4 and CD8 compartments, likely as a result of convergent recombination. Because the study included only two donors, the extent to which the findings can be generalized is limited. FACS-sorted repertoires could contain abundant contaminating clonotypes from the bulk population, so computational filtering was required.

The CDR3, from cysteine to phenylalanine, totals 15 residues. Of all the DNA, just the CDR3 is kept, 45 bases in frame from base 1. According to the germline V gene, CDR1 reads SGHTA and CDR2 reads FQGNSA. V ends up 6 bases short and J 10 bases short, with an unmatched junction base count of 7. Sequencing used an Illumina NovaSeq 6000. Synthesis of TCR cDNA relied on 5'RACE template switching, a step that introduced a universal primer site along with unique molecular identifiers. Priming for cDNA synthesis came from both the TCR alpha and TCR beta constant segments. Library amplification involved two PCR steps, and the second step added sample barcodes and sequencing adapters. Sequencing of libraries was performed on Illumina HiSeq 2500 (2x100 bp) or NovaSeq (2x150 bp). Per the source publication's procedure: Reads were demultiplexed and collapsed into UMI consensus sequences with MIGEC, and V(D)J alignment was performed with MiXCR. Clonotypes responding to the vaccine were identified with edgeR on replicate PBMC samples, with the criteria of FDR below 0.01 and a log2 fold change above 5 up to day 15. CD4 or CD8 identity was assigned to each bulk clonotype according to whether the clonotype was present at higher abundance in the sequenced CD4 repertoire or the sequenced CD8 repertoire. TCRdb trimmed public reads at Q25 via fastp, called clones via MiXCR and kept in-frame beta chains. Merged by CDR3 protein, the rows form single entries marked with the most common genes and DNA. These V and J calls originate from TCRdb's pipeline instead of the authors' own analysis. For this sample the table gives about 310,000 distinct CDR3 sequences, of which around 3.6% were detected only once. The ten largest clonotypes hold 20% to 25% of the sample.

The clonotype was recovered from a man in his late teens or twenties who received the YFV17D yellow fever vaccine. The V and J genes are TRBV7-2 and TRBJ2-1; 15 junctional bases match TRBD2. The input for sequencing was PBMCs, taken on the day of the yellow fever booster vaccination. The CDR3 protein: CASSSGLAGGQEQFF. The nucleotide sequence is given as TGTGCCAGCAGTTCGGGACTAGCGGGGGGACAGGAGCAGTTCTTC.